A selection of T cell receptor beta chains follows, all from one sample in a study of blood T cell repertoires in COVID-19. Only in-frame clones appear in the TCRdb table, and some are missing; sequencing was by immunoSEQ multiplex PCR. The table lists 150,000 to 200,000 clones, around 80% of them singletons. Input material: peripheral blood. The source is a woman aged 80 or over with acute or convalescent COVID-19. The conserved cysteine and the conserved F or W are not part of the CDR3 here. The order of the fields is D gene, V gene, clone size, CDR3 length, CDR3 protein. A D gene is named only where the DNA matches it firmly. The size entry is marked missing in some rows and otherwise reads once, few, many or a size class.

D gene: -
V gene: TRBV2
clone size: -
CDR3 length: 13
CDR3 protein: ASSVQGGTYNEQF

D gene: -
V gene: TRBV3-1/TRBV3-2
clone size: few
CDR3 length: 10
CDR3 protein: ASGGSGIEQY

D gene: TRBD2
V gene: TRBV6-6
clone size: -
CDR3 length: 13
CDR3 protein: ASRGTTTAQDTQY

D gene: TRBD2
V gene: TRBV5-1
clone size: once
CDR3 length: 13
CDR3 protein: ASSSKRERGDEQF

D gene: -
V gene: TRBV7-9
clone size: -
CDR3 length: 13
CDR3 protein: ASSLPADFYNEQF

D gene: TRBD1
V gene: TRBV3-1/TRBV3-2
clone size: once
CDR3 length: 11
CDR3 protein: ASSPGTGSGYT

D gene: TRBD1
V gene: TRBV5-5
clone size: few
CDR3 length: 12
CDR3 protein: ASSRDRGHYGYT

D gene: TRBD1
V gene: TRBV6-6
clone size: -
CDR3 length: 10
CDR3 protein: AIGDSPYEQY

D gene: TRBD1
V gene: TRBV11-2
clone size: -
CDR3 length: 11
CDR3 protein: ASSHDRATEAF

D gene: TRBD1
V gene: TRBV6-1
clone size: -
CDR3 length: 15
CDR3 protein: ASSGVGTGKNQETQY

D gene: -
V gene: TRBV13
clone size: -
CDR3 length: 12
CDR3 protein: ASSIRSSTDTQY

D gene: TRBD2
V gene: TRBV4-1
clone size: -
CDR3 length: 17
CDR3 protein: ASSQDGLAGGLLKNIQY

D gene: -
V gene: TRBV15
clone size: once
CDR3 length: 13
CDR3 protein: ATSRGITENYEQY

D gene: TRBD1
V gene: TRBV7-3
clone size: -
CDR3 length: 15
CDR3 protein: ASSLTSQGEGTDTQY